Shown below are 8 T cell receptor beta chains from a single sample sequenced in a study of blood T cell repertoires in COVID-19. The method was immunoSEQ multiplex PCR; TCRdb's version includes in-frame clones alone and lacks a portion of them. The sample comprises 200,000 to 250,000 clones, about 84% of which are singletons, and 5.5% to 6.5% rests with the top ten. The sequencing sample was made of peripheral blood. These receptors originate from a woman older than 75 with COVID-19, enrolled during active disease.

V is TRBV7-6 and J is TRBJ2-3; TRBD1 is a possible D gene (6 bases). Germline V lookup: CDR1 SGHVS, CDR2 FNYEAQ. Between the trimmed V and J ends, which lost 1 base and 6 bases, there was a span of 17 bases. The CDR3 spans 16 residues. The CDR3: CASSLGVRVGADTQYF. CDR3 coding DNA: TGTGCCAGCAGCTTAGGAGTTCGGGTGGGGGCGGATACGCAGTATTTT.

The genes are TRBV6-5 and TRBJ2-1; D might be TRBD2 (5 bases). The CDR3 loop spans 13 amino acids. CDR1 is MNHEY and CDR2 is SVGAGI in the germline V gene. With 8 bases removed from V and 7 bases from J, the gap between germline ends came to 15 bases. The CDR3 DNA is TGTGCCAGCCGGCTCGGACTTCGAAATGAGCAGTTCTTC. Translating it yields CASRLGLRNEQFF.

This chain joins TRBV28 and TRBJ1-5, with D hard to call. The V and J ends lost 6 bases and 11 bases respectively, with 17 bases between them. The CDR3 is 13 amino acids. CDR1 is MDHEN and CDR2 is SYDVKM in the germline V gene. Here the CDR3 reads CASRETPELAQHF. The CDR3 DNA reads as TGTGCCAGCAGGGAGACGCCAGAATTGGCCCAGCATTTT.

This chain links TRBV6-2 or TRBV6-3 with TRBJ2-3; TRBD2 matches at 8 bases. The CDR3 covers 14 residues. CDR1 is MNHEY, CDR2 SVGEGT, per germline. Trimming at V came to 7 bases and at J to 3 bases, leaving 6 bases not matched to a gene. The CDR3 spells CASTPGGGTDTQYF. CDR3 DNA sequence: TGTGCCAGCACCCCGGGGGGGGGAACAGATACGCAGTATTTT.

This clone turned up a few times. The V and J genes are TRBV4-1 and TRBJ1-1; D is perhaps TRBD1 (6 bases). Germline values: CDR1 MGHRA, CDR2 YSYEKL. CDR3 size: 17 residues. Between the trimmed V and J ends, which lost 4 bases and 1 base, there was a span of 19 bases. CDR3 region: CASSLDRWGGANTEAFF. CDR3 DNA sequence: TGCGCCAGCAGCCTCGATCGGTGGGGGGGGGCGAACACTGAAGCTTTCTTT.

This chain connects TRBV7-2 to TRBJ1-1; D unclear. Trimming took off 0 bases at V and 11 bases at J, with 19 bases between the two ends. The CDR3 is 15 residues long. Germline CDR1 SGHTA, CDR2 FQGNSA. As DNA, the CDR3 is TGTGCCAGCAGCTTAGCTCCGATAGCGGCGGGGTACGCTTTCTTT. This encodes CASSLAPIAAGYAFF. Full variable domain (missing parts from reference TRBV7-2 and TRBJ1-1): GAGVSQSPSNKVTEKGKDVELRCDPISGHTALYWYRQSLGQGLEFLIYFQGNSAPDKSGLPSDRFSAERTGGSVSTLTIQRTQQEDSAVYLCASSLAPIAAGYAFFGQGTRLTVV.

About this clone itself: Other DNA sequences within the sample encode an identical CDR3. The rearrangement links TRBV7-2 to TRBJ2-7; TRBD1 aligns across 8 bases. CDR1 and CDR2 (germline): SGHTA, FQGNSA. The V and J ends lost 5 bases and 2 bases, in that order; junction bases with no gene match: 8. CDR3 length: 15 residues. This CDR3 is CASSLGQVPTYEQYF. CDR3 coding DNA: TGTGCCAGCAGCCTGGGACAGGTACCAACCTACGAGCAGTACTTC.

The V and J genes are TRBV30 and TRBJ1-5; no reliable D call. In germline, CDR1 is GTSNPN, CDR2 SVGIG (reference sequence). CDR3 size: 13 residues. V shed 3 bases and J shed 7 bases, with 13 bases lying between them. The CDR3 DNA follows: TGTGCCTGGAGCGCCGGAGGAGGACAGCCCCAGCATTTT. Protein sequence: CAWSAGGGQPQHF.